A single sample gave rise to the 28 T cell receptor beta chains below, sequenced in a study of PD-1 blockade in mismatch repair-deficient tumors. The repertoire was sequenced with immunoSEQ multiplex PCR; TCRdb's copy has only in-frame clones and lacks some. The sample yields 100,000 to 150,000 clones, around nine tenths seen once. The sample was peripheral blood, taken approximately 72 weeks after starting pembrolizumab. The receptors come from an adult with mismatch repair-deficient cancer.

This clone has just one count. This CDR3 is CASSYSQGPTYEQYF. CDR3 coding DNA: TGTGCCAGCAGTTACTCCCAGGGCCCCACCTACGAGCAGTACTTC. V gene TRBV6-5 combines with J gene TRBJ2-7; D is perhaps TRBD1 (5 bases). Germline assignment: CDR1 MNHEY and CDR2 SVGAGI. Trimming cost V 0 bases and J 2 bases, with 11 bases left between them. CDR3 length equals 15 residues.

This clone was recorded a few times. This chain uses TRBV19 with TRBJ2-7, with D tentatively TRBD2 (6 bases). The V and J ends lost 2 bases and 3 bases respectively, with 20 bases between them. Looked up from germline, CDR1 is LNHDA and CDR2 is SQIVND (reference sequence). This CDR3 contains 17 residues. The CDR3 sequence: CASSIKGDGGGRYEQYF. The CDR3 DNA is TGTGCCAGTAGTATAAAGGGAGATGGGGGAGGCCGCTACGAGCAGTACTTC. Using reference TRBV19 and TRBJ2-7 for the parts outside the CDR3, the full variable domain is DGGITQSPKYLFRKEGQNVTLSCEQNLNHDAMYWYRQDPGQGLRLIYYSQIVNDFQKGDIAEGYSVSREKKESFPLTVTSAQKNPTAFYLCASSIKGDGGGRYEQYFGPGTRLTVT.

This chain joins TRBV19 and TRBJ2-3; maybe TRBD2 (6 bases). From germline, CDR1 is LNHDA and CDR2 SQIVND (reference sequence). The CDR3 loop spans 17 amino acids. Trimming shortened V by 0 bases and J by 2 bases, and 15 bases separated the two germline ends. CDR3 in amino acids: CASSIDRVGGNTDTQYF. The DNA for the CDR3 is TGTGCCAGTAGTATAGATCGGGTGGGCGGGAACACAGATACGCAGTATTTT.

CDR3 region: CSAGDRGHEQYF. The CDR3 region has the DNA TGCAGCGCCGGCGACAGGGGCCACGAGCAGTACTTC. This chain links TRBV29-1 with TRBJ2-7, with 8 bases matching TRBD1. Losses at the gene ends were 7 bases for V and 5 bases for J; bases not matched to a gene: 7. The CDR3 is 12 residues long. The germline V gene has CDR1 SQVTM and CDR2 ANQGSEA.

The chain employs TRBV6-4 and TRBJ2-1, with D maybe TRBD2 (5 bases). V was shortened by 2 bases and J by 8 bases, with 10 bases between the two germline ends. Germline V CDR1 and CDR2: MRHNA, SNTAGT. The CDR3 runs to 13 residues. CDR3 amino acids: CASSDGRGYEQFF. The CDR3 DNA reads TGTGCCAGCAGTGACGGTCGGGGTTATGAGCAGTTCTTC.

The chain links TRBV5-6 to TRBJ1-3; maybe TRBD1 (6 bases). The CDR3 spans 17 residues. Germline CDR1 SGHDT, CDR2 YYEEEE. The V gene lost 0 bases and the J gene lost 0 bases, with 13 bases spanning the gap. Here the CDR3 reads CASSLGQGIFSGNTIYF. In DNA, the CDR3 is TGTGCCAGCAGCTTGGGTCAGGGGATTTTCTCTGGAAACACCATATATTTT.

The rearrangement links TRBV5-6 to TRBJ1-1; 9 bases match TRBD1. Trimming cost V 5 bases and J 4 bases; bases outside gene matches: 9. Looked up from germline, CDR1 is SGHDT and CDR2 is YYEEEE. This CDR3 has 15 residues. The CDR3 DNA reads as TGTGCCAGCAGATCCAACAGGGGGCCGAGCACTGAAGCTTTCTTT. Residues: CASRSNRGPSTEAFF.

CDR3 DNA: TGTGCCAGCAGCCCGTGGGGCTATGGTTCAGATACGCAGTATTTT. It yields the protein CASSPWGYGSDTQYF. The chain recombines TRBV11-2 with TRBJ2-3, with D possibly TRBD1 on 5 matching bases. Trimming took off 5 bases at V and 4 bases at J, with 16 bases between the two ends. Germline CDR1 is SGHAT and CDR2 is FQNNGV. The CDR3 loop spans 15 amino acids.

The rearrangement uses TRBV5-1 and TRBJ1-2; possible D gene TRBD1, 5 bases. V was trimmed by 0 bases and J by 6 bases, leaving 12 bases between them. The CDR3 runs 14 residues. Germline V gene sequence: CDR1 SGHRS, CDR2 YFSETQ. CDR3 residues: CASSLAQGSNGYTF. The CDR3 DNA is TGCGCCAGCAGCTTGGCGCAGGGAAGTAATGGCTACACCTTC.

The chain recombines TRBV28 with TRBJ2-2, with D unresolved. V shed 7 bases and J shed 2 bases, with 8 bases lying between them. The CDR3 covers 13 residues. The germline V gene encodes CDR1 MDHEN and CDR2 SYDVKM. CDR3 sequence (DNA): TGTGCCAGCACTTCATACAACACCGGGGAGCTGTTTTTT. The encoded protein is CASTSYNTGELFF.

V and J are TRBV7-9 and TRBJ2-3; D remains unclear. Germline assignment: CDR1 SEHNR and CDR2 FQNEAQ (reference sequence). V was clipped by 3 bases and J by 6 bases, with 7 bases between them. The CDR3 totals 12 residues. The CDR3 DNA reads TGTGCCAGCAGCTTTCGAAGGGATACGCAGTATTTT. Its protein product is CASSFRRDTQYF.

The V and J genes are TRBV11-2 and TRBJ2-7; TRBD1 might be the D (5 bases). The CDR3 is made up of 15 amino acids. The ends were cut back, 0 bases at V and 2 bases at J, with 11 bases in the middle. Germline values: CDR1 SGHAT, CDR2 FQNNGV. The CDR3: CASSLEITGPYEQYF. Written as DNA, the CDR3 is TGTGCCAGCAGCTTAGAAATAACAGGACCCTACGAGCAGTACTTC.

The V gene is TRBV7-6, the J gene TRBJ1-4, with a tentative D call TRBD1 (6 bases). This CDR3 is 15 amino acids long. CDR1 and CDR2 from the germline V gene are SGHVS and FNYEAQ. Trimming removed 5 bases at V and 7 bases at J, with 17 bases between. CDR3 region: CASSVTGYGSEKLFF. The CDR3 DNA sequence: TGTGCCAGCAGCGTGACAGGTTACGGGAGTGAAAAACTGTTTTTT.

The chain links TRBV18 to TRBJ1-1, with 9 positions matching TRBD1. The V and J ends lost 4 bases and 7 bases, in that order; junction bases with no gene match: 4. The length of the CDR3 is 13 residues. The germline CDR1 and CDR2 sequences are KGHSH and LQKENI. CDR3 sequence (DNA): TGTGCCAGCTCACGGGAGACAGGGGGTGAAGCTTTCTTT. Protein: CASSRETGGEAFF.

V usage is TRBV14 and J usage is TRBJ2-5; D remains unclear. Germline CDR1 SGHDN, CDR2 FVKESK. This CDR3 region has 13 residues. Trimming pared 6 bases from V and 3 bases from J, leaving 11 bases between. The CDR3 spells CASSLIGKETQYF. CDR3 DNA: TGTGCCAGCAGTCTAATTGGTAAAGAGACCCAGTACTTC.

V usage is TRBV11-2 and J usage is TRBJ2-3, with 9 bases that match TRBD1. Trimming cost V 0 bases and J 4 bases; bases outside gene matches: 11. The CDR3 is 18 amino acids. The germline V gene encodes CDR1 SGHAT and CDR2 FQNNGV. CDR3: CASSLDGWRQGGADTQYF. The CDR3 coding sequence is TGTGCCAGCAGCTTAGATGGGTGGCGACAGGGGGGCGCAGATACGCAGTATTTT.

V is TRBV27 and J is TRBJ2-1; the match to TRBD2 covers 11 bases. Germline trimming cut 4 bases from V and 6 bases from J; bases unmatched to any gene: 8. Germline lookup yields CDR1 MNHEY and CDR2 SMNVEV (reference sequence). The CDR3 sequence is 16 residues long. The CDR3 sequence: CASSSETLAGVNEQFF. In nucleotides, the CDR3 is TGTGCCAGCAGTTCCGAGACACTAGCGGGAGTCAATGAGCAGTTCTTC.

This chain connects TRBV4-1 to TRBJ1-2, with D unresolved. The CDR3 is made up of 15 amino acids. Trimming pared 1 base from V and 0 bases from J, leaving 9 bases between. Germline V gene lookup returns CDR1 MGHRA and CDR2 YSYEKL. CDR3 sequence: CASSQVVRSNYGYTF. The DNA of the CDR3 is TGCGCCAGCAGCCAAGTAGTACGCTCTAACTATGGCTACACCTTC.

This chain connects TRBV12-5 to TRBJ1-1; D gene uncertain. Germline lookup yields CDR1 LGHNT and CDR2 FRNRAP. The CDR3 extends over 14 amino acids. Trimming took off 3 bases at V and 7 bases at J, with 15 bases between the two ends. The CDR3 DNA is TGTGCTAGTGGTTTCGGACCGTGGGTAGATGAAGCTTTCTTT. As protein: CASGFGPWVDEAFF.

This clone was counted once. The CDR3 DNA sequence: TGCGCCAGCAGCCAAGGCCCACAGTCTTCCGAGCAGTACTTC. The encoded protein is CASSQGPQSSEQYF. V and J are TRBV5-1 and TRBJ2-7, with D uncertain. Trimming cost V 4 bases and J 6 bases, with 17 bases left between them. From germline, CDR1 is SGHRS and CDR2 YFSETQ. CDR3 length: 14 residues.

The rearrangement joins TRBV5-5 to TRBJ2-1; D may be TRBD2 (6 bases). The CDR3 has 14 amino acids. Germline CDR1 and CDR2: SGHKS and YYEKEE (reference sequence). V lost 4 bases and J 3 bases, leaving 11 bases between the germline ends. Here the CDR3 DNA reads TGTGCCAGCAGCCGGGTCGGGAGCTACAATGAGCAGTTCTTC. Protein: CASSRVGSYNEQFF.

In this sample, this clone turned up once. The CDR3: CASSYSSGARTEAFF. The CDR3 coding sequence is TGTGCCAGCAGTTACTCTTCGGGGGCTCGCACTGAAGCTTTCTTT. V gene TRBV6-6 combines with J gene TRBJ1-1; TRBD1 might be the D (6 bases). The germline V gene has CDR1 MNHNY and CDR2 SVGAGI (reference sequence). CDR3 size: 15 residues. Trimming stripped 0 bases from V and 4 bases from J, with 12 bases between.

The chain combines TRBV29-1 with TRBJ2-5; D remains ambiguous. V shed 6 bases and J shed 1 base, with 9 bases lying between them. The CDR3 has 12 amino acids. The V gene's germline CDR1 is SQVTM and CDR2 ANQGSEA. CDR3 in amino acids: CSVYRSQETQYF. CDR3 in DNA: TGCAGCGTGTACAGAAGCCAAGAGACCCAGTACTTC.

Regarding this clone: Here the CDR3 omits its conserved ending phenylalanine or tryptophan, so a read error is the likely source. The DNA is left out, because the CDR3 cannot be placed on it with certainty; the CDR3 is given as TCRdb lists it. The J gene is TRBJ2-7, the V gene TRBV6-1; TRBD2 was called by the table and not checked on the DNA. The CDR3 is 11 amino acids long, termini counted. Germline CDR1 MNHNS, CDR2 SASEGT. The CDR3 loop reads CASSELWQTNI.

The V call is TRBV13, the J call TRBJ2-3; D is undetermined. V was cut by 5 bases and J by 4 bases, with 10 bases left in between. Germline loops: CDR1 PRHDT, CDR2 FYEKMQ (reference sequence). This CDR3 is 13 amino acids long. CDR3 sequence reads: CASSLPRADTQYF. The DNA for the CDR3 is TGTGCCAGCAGCCTCCCCCGGGCAGATACGCAGTATTTT. Using reference TRBV13 and TRBJ2-3 for the parts outside the CDR3, the full variable domain is AAGVIQSPRHLIKEKRETATLKCYPIPRHDTVYWYQQGPGQDPQFLISFYEKMQSDKGSIPDRFSAQQFSDYHSELNMSSLELGDSALYFCASSLPRADTQYFGPGTRLTVL.

This chain joins TRBV15 and TRBJ2-6, with D possibly TRBD1 on 7 matching bases. V lost 5 bases and J 0 bases, leaving 17 bases between the germline ends. CDR1 is LNHNV and CDR2 is YYDKDF in the germline V gene (reference sequence). CDR3 length: 18 residues. The CDR3 bases are TGTGCCACCAGCCACAGCGGGCAGGGGGTCTCTGGGGCCAACGTCCTGACTTTC. It specifies CATSHSGQGVSGANVLTF.

This chain uses TRBV27 with TRBJ2-5, with no clear D. The CDR3 totals 14 residues. V was trimmed by 0 bases and J by 1 base, leaving 6 bases between them. The germline gives CDR1 MNHEY, CDR2 SMNVEV (reference sequence). The CDR3 coding sequence is TGTGCCAGCAGTTTATCGGACGGCCAAGAGACCCAGTACTTC. Translated: CASSLSDGQETQYF.

The V call is TRBV6-6, the J call TRBJ2-5; D remains ambiguous. From germline, CDR1 is MNHNY and CDR2 SVGAGI (reference sequence). V shed 0 bases and J shed 3 bases, with 2 bases lying between them. CDR3 size: 12 residues. CDR3 DNA: TGTGCCAGCAGTTACTCTAAAGAGACCCAGTACTTC. It yields the protein CASSYSKETQYF.